A single sample is the source of the 29 T cell receptor beta chains below, sequenced in a study of T cell responses to AZD1222 COVID-19 vaccine. The assay was immunoSEQ multiplex PCR, and TCRdb's table has in-frame clones only and misses some. Of roughly 160,000 clones detected, approximately 90% appear once; the ten largest clones hold 4% to 4.5%. This specimen was peripheral blood, taken 28 days after the second AZD1222 dose. The receptors were sampled from an adult who received the AZD1222 COVID-19 vaccine.

The chain recombines TRBV3-1 (or the pseudogene TRBV3-2) with TRBJ2-4; the match to TRBD2 covers 12 bases. This CDR3 region has 18 residues. Germline CDR1 reads LGHDT; CDR2 reads YNNKEL (reference sequence). After removal of 2 bases from V and 2 bases from J, the junction contained 7 bases not matched to a gene. CDR3 bases: TGTGCCAGCAGCCAAATGACTAGCGGGGGCGCCACCAAAAACATTCAGTACTTC. Amino acid sequence: CASSQMTSGGATKNIQYF.

In nucleotides, the CDR3 is TGCGCCAGCAGAGGGGGGACGTTTGATCAGCCCCAGCATTTT. It encodes CASRGGTFDQPQHF. The chain links TRBV5-1 to TRBJ1-5; the D gene is possibly TRBD1 (6 bases). This CDR3 has 14 residues. Deletions cut 5 bases from V and 5 bases from J, with 14 bases between. Germline V gene sequence: CDR1 SGHRS, CDR2 YFSETQ.

The chain has TRBV9 and TRBJ1-1; D is unresolved. CDR3 length: 15 amino acids. The V end was cut by 3 bases, the J end by 4 bases, with 16 bases between. The V gene's germline CDR1 is SGDLS and CDR2 YYNGEE. The CDR3 region has the DNA TGTGCCAGCAGCGCGGACCTGGGTTTGATCACTGAAGCTTTCTTT. It specifies CASSADLGLITEAFF. The full variable domain, with the rest looked up from reference TRBV9 and TRBJ1-1, is DSGVTQTPKHLITATGQRVTLRCSPRSGDLSVYWYQQSLDQGLQFLIQYYNGEERAKGNILERFSAQQFPDLHSELNLSSLELGDSALYFCASSADLGLITEAFFGQGTRLTVV.

This chain links TRBV5-4 with TRBJ1-5, with a tentative D call TRBD1 (6 bases). The length of the CDR3 is 15 residues. Germline CDR1 and CDR2: SGHNT and YYREEE (reference sequence). Deletions cut 5 bases from V and 2 bases from J, with 14 bases between. Here the CDR3 reads CASSNRESGNQPQHF. The CDR3 DNA is TGTGCCAGCAGTAACAGGGAGTCGGGCAATCAGCCCCAGCATTTT.

The chain is built from TRBV5-8 and TRBJ1-5, with 9 bases fitting TRBD1. CDR1 is SGHTS, CDR2 YDEGEE, per germline. There are 17 residues in the CDR3. The J segment lost 7 bases and the V segment lost 0 bases, leaving 11 bases of the junction unmatched. The CDR3 protein is CASSLVLGQGLRQPQHF. CDR3 nucleotide sequence: TGTGCCAGCAGCTTGGTACTGGGACAGGGATTGCGCCAGCCCCAGCATTTT.

In its sample, this clone was seen once. This chain uses TRBV29-1 with TRBJ1-3; 8 bases match TRBD1. The germline CDR1 and CDR2 sequences are SQVTM and ANQGSEA. Germline trimming cut 5 bases from V and 2 bases from J; bases unmatched to any gene: 2. The CDR3 totals 13 residues. The CDR3 DNA sequence: TGCAGCGTTAGGACAGGGACTGGAAACACCATATATTTT. Protein: CSVRTGTGNTIYF. Full variable domain (missing parts from reference TRBV29-1 and TRBJ1-3): SAVISQKPSRDICQRGTSLTIQCQVDSQVTMMFWYRQQPGQSLTLIATANQGSEATYESGFVIDKFPISRPNLTFSTLTVSNMSPEDSSIYLCSVRTGTGNTIYFGEGSWLTVV.

The chain is built from TRBV15 and TRBJ2-3; 12 bases fit TRBD2. Losses at the gene ends were 5 bases for V and 7 bases for J; bases not matched to a gene: 7. This CDR3 is 15 amino acids long. Germline V gene data show CDR1 as LNHNV and CDR2 as YYDKDF (reference sequence). The CDR3 DNA follows: TGTGCCACCAGCGGACGACTAGCGGGAGATAATACGCAGTATTTT. Translation: CATSGRLAGDNTQYF.

The count of this clone is one. The rearrangement links TRBV6-1 to TRBJ2-7; D remains unclear. Looked up from germline, CDR1 is MNHNS and CDR2 is SASEGT. V was trimmed by 2 bases and J by 0 bases, leaving 8 bases between them. The CDR3 is 14 residues long. CDR3 bases: TGTGCCAGCAGTGAACAGAGAAGCTCCTACGAGCAGTACTTC. Residues: CASSEQRSSYEQYF.

This rearrangement joins TRBV9 to TRBJ1-1, with 7 nucleotides matching TRBD1. V dropped 0 bases and J dropped 2; count of bases not matched to a gene: 4. CDR3 length: 15 amino acids. The germline V gene has CDR1 SGDLS and CDR2 YYNGEE. The CDR3 DNA follows: TGTGCCAGCAGCGTAGAGGGGACAGTCAACACTGAAGCTTTCTTT. It codes for CASSVEGTVNTEAFF.

V is TRBV4-1 and J is TRBJ1-2; D remains unclear. Germline V CDR1 and CDR2: MGHRA, YSYEKL. This CDR3 is built from 14 residues. The V end was cut by 4 bases, the J end by 7 bases, with 16 bases between. The CDR3 is CASSPRVTSSGYTF. The CDR3 nucleotides read TGCGCCAGCAGCCCTCGGGTCACTAGCAGTGGCTACACCTTC.

Concerning this clone: The same CDR3 arises from other DNA sequences in this sample as well. This sequence joins TRBV6-5 and TRBJ1-5; D gene uncertain. V lost 6 bases, J lost 4 bases, and 4 bases lay in between. Germline assignment: CDR1 MNHEY and CDR2 SVGAGI. This CDR3 comprises 11 residues. The CDR3 nucleotides are TGTGCCAGCAGCCTTAATCAGCCCCAGCATTTT. Translation gives CASSLNQPQHF.

V gene TRBV11-1 combines with J gene TRBJ1-2, with 7 bases aligning to TRBD1. CDR1 and CDR2 (germline): SGHAT, FQDESV (reference sequence). CDR3 size: 13 residues. V lost 5 bases, J lost 8 bases, and 8 bases stayed unmatched. CDR3 amino acids: CASSTPQGGGYTF. The CDR3 DNA is TGTGCCAGCAGCACCCCGCAGGGGGGCGGCTACACCTTC.

The chain has TRBV11-2 and TRBJ2-1; D not resolved. Trimming shortened V by 1 base and J by 6 bases, and 4 bases separated the two germline ends. Germline V lookup: CDR1 SGHAT, CDR2 FQNNGV. The CDR3 totals 12 residues. DNA of the CDR3: TGTGCCAGCAGCTTAGTGGTCAATGAGCAGTTCTTC. This codes for CASSLVVNEQFF.

The gene calls are TRBV2 and TRBJ1-6, with D possibly being TRBD1 (5 bases). There are 18 residues in the CDR3. The germline gives CDR1 SNHLY, CDR2 FYNNEI. V dropped 1 base and J dropped 2 bases, with 15 bases sitting between them. Here the CDR3 reads CASSEGSQGVAYNSPLHF. CDR3 nucleotide sequence: TGTGCCAGCAGTGAAGGATCCCAGGGAGTCGCCTATAATTCACCCCTCCACTTT. Together with reference TRBV2 and TRBJ1-6, the CDR3 gives the full variable domain: EPEVTQTPSHQVTQMGQEVILRCVPISNHLYFYWYRQILGQKVEFLVSFYNNEISEKSEIFDDQFSVERPDGSNFTLKIRSTKLEDSAMYFCASSEGSQGVAYNSPLHFGNGTRLTVT.

V usage is TRBV14 and J usage is TRBJ1-6; TRBD1 agrees at 10 bases. This CDR3 contains 15 residues. Unmatched junction bases numbered 3, after V lost 0 bases and J lost 10 bases. Germline V gene sequence: CDR1 SGHDN, CDR2 FVKESK. The CDR3 spells CASSQERTGGSPLHF. The CDR3 region has the DNA TGTGCCAGCAGCCAAGAGAGGACAGGGGGGTCACCCCTCCACTTT.

This chain's CDR3 is CASSSGWDTQETQYF. In DNA, the CDR3 is TGCGCCAGCAGCTCTGGTTGGGACACCCAAGAGACCCAGTACTTC. The chain is built from TRBV5-1 and TRBJ2-5; D is perhaps TRBD1 (6 bases). Trimming cost V 3 bases and J 1 base, with 13 bases left between them. The CDR3 consists of 15 residues. Germline V lookup: CDR1 SGHRS, CDR2 YFSETQ.

The rearrangement uses TRBV5-1 and TRBJ1-6; possible D gene TRBD1, 5 bases. The ends were cut back, 3 bases at V and 10 bases at J, with 14 bases in the middle. Germline-derived CDR1 and CDR2 are SGHRS and YFSETQ. The CDR3 has 14 residues. This CDR3 is CASSWDGRGSPLHF. The CDR3, as DNA: TGCGCCAGCAGCTGGGACGGGCGAGGCTCACCCCTCCACTTT.

V gene TRBV15 combines with J gene TRBJ2-5; D assignment may be TRBD1 or TRBD2 (5 bases each). This CDR3 spans 15 amino acids. The germline V gene encodes CDR1 LNHNV and CDR2 YYDKDF (reference sequence). The V end lost 3 bases, the J end lost 5 bases, and 16 bases lay between the germline ends. The CDR3 DNA sequence: TGTGCCACCAGCAGTCAGGGACCCGGCTGGGAGACCCAGTACTTC. Protein: CATSSQGPGWETQYF.

The V call is TRBV2, the J call TRBJ1-5; a weak D match, TRBD1 (6 bases). The V and J ends lost 7 bases and 5 bases respectively, with 15 bases between them. The CDR3 sequence is 14 residues long. Germline V gene sequence: CDR1 SNHLY, CDR2 FYNNEI. CDR3 sequence: CASTFDRHYQPQHF. The CDR3 DNA follows: TGTGCCAGCACCTTCGACAGGCACTATCAGCCCCAGCATTTT.

A single count supports this clone. This sequence joins TRBV6-5 and TRBJ1-6; D may be TRBD1 (6 bases). Trimming took off 6 bases at V and 10 bases at J, with 16 bases between the two ends. From germline, CDR1 is MNHEY and CDR2 SVGAGI. The CDR3 spans 14 residues. The CDR3 spells CASRLDSSASPLHF. The CDR3 DNA reads TGTGCCAGCAGATTGGACAGCTCCGCCTCACCCCTCCACTTT.

This chain uses TRBV19 with TRBJ1-1, with 9 bases aligning to TRBD1. Germline-derived CDR1 and CDR2 are LNHDA and SQIVND (reference sequence). The CDR3 is 15 residues long. After removal of 3 bases from V and 3 bases from J, the junction contained 5 bases not matched to a gene. CDR3: CASSMYGQGYTEAFF. The CDR3 DNA sequence: TGTGCCAGTAGTATGTATGGACAGGGGTACACTGAAGCTTTCTTT.

The rearrangement links TRBV19 to TRBJ1-1; no clear D. Germline assignment: CDR1 LNHDA and CDR2 SQIVND (reference sequence). The V end was cut by 3 bases, the J end by 7 bases, with 6 bases between. The CDR3 has 11 residues. CDR3 residues: CASSIEIEAFF. CDR3 nucleotide sequence: TGTGCCAGTAGTATCGAGATTGAAGCTTTCTTT.

The rearrangement joins TRBV5-6 to TRBJ1-2; 7 bases align to TRBD1. V dropped 5 bases and J dropped 5; count of bases not matched to a gene: 9. This CDR3 is 14 amino acids long. The germline V gene encodes CDR1 SGHDT and CDR2 YYEEEE. The CDR3 DNA is TGTGCCAGCAGGCCGGGGACAGCTTATTATGGCTACACCTTC. Translating it yields CASRPGTAYYGYTF. Supplemented by reference TRBV5-6 and TRBJ1-2, the full variable domain reads DAGVTQSPTHLIKTRGQQVTLRCSPKSGHDTVSWYQQALGQGPQFIFQYYEEEERQRGNFPDRFSGHQFPNYSSELNVNALLLGDSALYLCASRPGTAYYGYTFGSGTRLTVV.

V is TRBV10-3 and J is TRBJ2-5; D unclear. The CDR3 spans 13 residues. The V end was cut by 4 bases, the J end by 14 bases, with 20 bases between. Looked up from germline, CDR1 is ENHRY and CDR2 is SYGVKD. The CDR3 nucleotides read TGTGCCATCAGTGCAGCACAGTCGGGCACATATTACTTC. Its translation: CAISAAQSGTYYF.

This chain connects TRBV7-2 to TRBJ1-4; D ambiguous. Per germline, CDR1 SGHTA and CDR2 FQGNSA. The CDR3 is 13 residues long. Trimming took off 3 bases at V and 4 bases at J, with 6 bases between the two ends. The CDR3: CASSFHYNEKLFF. CDR3 bases: TGTGCCAGCAGCTTCCACTATAATGAAAAACTGTTTTTT.

V gene TRBV7-2 combines with J gene TRBJ1-1; the D gene is possibly TRBD1 (5 bases). CDR3 size: 16 residues. Trimming shortened V by 1 base and J by 4 bases, and 16 bases separated the two germline ends. CDR1 is SGHTA, CDR2 FQGNSA, per germline. The CDR3 DNA sequence: TGTGCCAGCAGCTTAGAACCCCAGGGAAGGGTCACTGAAGCTTTCTTT. It is translated as CASSLEPQGRVTEAFF.

This clone was found once. The chain uses TRBV2 and TRBJ1-5, with D possibly being TRBD1 (5 bases). Trimming took off 0 bases at V and 6 bases at J, with 9 bases between the two ends. The length of the CDR3 is 14 residues. Germline assignment: CDR1 SNHLY and CDR2 FYNNEI. CDR3 bases: TGTGCCAGCAGTGAAGCGGGGAGGGGTCAGCCCCAGCATTTT. It specifies CASSEAGRGQPQHF.

The chain joins TRBV12-3 or TRBV12-4 to TRBJ1-1, with no clear D. This CDR3 region has 13 residues. V shed 7 bases and J shed 5 bases, with 14 bases lying between them. Here the CDR3 reads CASKFGKFTEAFF. The DNA for the CDR3 is TGTGCCAGCAAATTTGGGAAGTTTACTGAAGCTTTCTTT.

This clone occurred once. The chain couples TRBV5-5 to TRBJ2-5; TRBD1 aligns across 7 bases. The ends lost 3 bases at V and 3 bases at J; junction bases unmatched: 5. Germline V gives CDR1 SGHKS, CDR2 YYEKEE (reference sequence). The CDR3 is made up of 14 amino acids. CDR3 in amino acids: CASSSRTGEETQYF. The CDR3 coding sequence is TGTGCCAGCAGCTCCCGGACAGGAGAAGAGACCCAGTACTTC.